This T cell receptor (beta chain) is from a study of T cell responses to AZD1222 COVID-19 vaccine. Assay used: immunoSEQ multiplex PCR; TCRdb lists only in-frame clones, some missing. The sample lists around 150,000 clones, 70% to 90% seen once, with roughly 2% in the top ten. This clone was observed a few times. The clonotype was recovered from an adult in good health. This material consisted of peripheral blood, taken on day 0 of AZD1222 vaccination.

CDR3 protein: CASKRGTRNRQPQHF. The CDR3 region has the DNA TGTGCCAGCAAGCGCGGGACACGGAATCGTCAGCCCCAGCATTTT. The chain recombines TRBV2 with TRBJ1-5; weak D call: TRBD1 (6 bases). V lost 7 bases, J lost 6 bases, and 19 bases lay in between. The CDR3 is 15 amino acids. In germline, CDR1 is SNHLY, CDR2 FYNNEI.